Below, one TCR beta chain is given with its context. Its antigen is not identified. cDNA molecules, individually, were tagged with unique molecular identifiers. From the 5' RACE reads, TCRdb called clonotypes with MiXCR, one entry per CDR3 protein. The repertoire holds tens of thousands of distinct CDR3 sequences, 10% to 15% seen once, with more than 6.5% in the top ten. The germline V gene encodes CDR1 SQVTM and CDR2 ANQGSEA. The CDR3 has 10 residues. Trimming stripped 7 bases from V and 6 bases from J, with 8 bases between. These data are taken from a study of early T cells in non-severe SARS-CoV-2 infection. The wider study: Bulk RNA taken from unsorted whole blood was sequenced, leaving chains unpaired. General study results and limits: VDJdb matching skewed toward anti-spike CD8 responses, missing private and CD4 specificities.

The chain is built from TRBV29-1 and TRBJ2-3; the D is unclear. The sequenced sample was whole blood. The clonotype originates from an adult who was a healthcare worker with PCR-confirmed SARS-CoV-2 infection or an uninfected control (not recorded which). The DNA for the CDR3 is TGCAGCGCGGAGATGGATACGCAGTATTTT. Encoded protein: CSAEMDTQYF.